The subject of this entry is one T cell receptor (beta chain). The authors ran a second PCR of roughly 6 to 12 cycles using a sample-barcoded 5' primer and a J-beta primer mix. A single record per CDR3 protein comes from TCRdb applying MiXCR to the 5' RACE reads. The sample yields 1.5 million to 2 million distinct CDR3 sequences, roughly 50% seen once. These data originate in a study of blood T cells in healthy people across ages. Germline CDR1 is MNHEY and CDR2 is SVGAGI. Trimming took 8 bases from V and 0 from J; bases not matched to a gene: 5. The CDR3 runs to 15 residues. The sequence was obtained from a woman between 40 and 50 years old in good health. The V and J genes are TRBV6-5 and TRBJ2-3, with TRBD2 matching over 10 bases. Sequencing was done on a sample of blood. CDR3 loop: CASHLAGGSTDTQYF. As DNA, the CDR3 is TGTGCCAGCCACTTAGCGGGAGGAAGCACAGATACGCAGTATTTT.